This is a list of T cell receptor beta chains from one sample in a study of shared clonotypes between healthy human individuals. The protocol was immunoSEQ multiplex PCR, while the TCRdb copy is restricted to in-frame clones and leaves out a portion. The repertoire holds more than 2,000,000 clones, with about 92% as singletons. Sequencing was carried out using naive CD4+ T cells sorted from blood. Receptors were obtained from a man in his late teens or twenties in good health. Each CDR3 is given with its conserved first and last residue. A D gene is named only where the DNA matches it firmly. The listing skips clone size in some rows; elsewhere it reads once, few, many or a size class.

J,V,size,D,DNA,CDR3
TRBJ2-1,TRBV19,NA,TRBD1,TGTGCCAGTAGTACGCCCCCCAGGGACAGGGTATACAATGAGCAGTTCTTC,CASSTPPRDRVYNEQFF
TRBJ2-5,TRBV6-1,NA,NA,TGTGCCAGCAGAGATACGGGACACAGCAGGGAGACCCAGTACTTC,CASRDTGHSRETQYF
TRBJ2-1,TRBV2,NA,TRBD2,TGTGCCAGCAGTGAAGTGCGCGGGAGCGGTAATGAGCAGTTCTTC,CASSEVRGSGNEQFF
TRBJ2-3,TRBV19,once,TRBD1,TGTGCCAGTAGTCTATGGACAGGTGGGACAGATACGCAGTATTTT,CASSLWTGGTDTQYF
TRBJ2-3,TRBV19,NA,NA,TGTGCCAGTAGTTCCTGGACCGACACAGATACGCAGTATTTT,CASSSWTDTDTQYF
TRBJ2-3,TRBV4-3,NA,TRBD2,TGCGCCAGCAGCCAAGATCTGCCAGCGGGGGGCACAGATACGCAGTATTTT,CASSQDLPAGGTDTQYF
TRBJ2-1,TRBV5-1,NA,NA,TGCGCCAGCAGCCAGGGACCTGGGGCTAATGAGCAGTTCTTC,CASSQGPGANEQFF
TRBJ2-7,TRBV11-2,few,NA,TGTGCCAGCAGCTTAGGGGGGGCGCAGTACTTC,CASSLGGAQYF
TRBJ2-2,TRBV5-1,once,TRBD2,TGCGCCAGCAGCTTGGGGGGAACTAGCGCCACCGGGGAGCTGTTTTTT,CASSLGGTSATGELFF
TRBJ2-2,TRBV4-3,NA,TRBD1,TGCGCCAGCAGCCAAGGGACAGGGTGGGACACCGAGGAGCTGTTTTTT,CASSQGTGWDTEELFF
TRBJ2-7,TRBV16,NA,NA,TGTGCCAGCAGCCAAAAGTCATGGACCACCTACGAGCAGTACTTC,CASSQKSWTTYEQYF
TRBJ1-1,TRBV5-1,few,TRBD1,TGCGCCAGCAGCAGCGGACAGGTCAGTGCCACTGAAGCTTTCTTT,CASSSGQVSATEAFF
TRBJ1-5,TRBV4-2,once,NA,TGTGCCAGCAGCCAAGACTATTCGGCGCTGGGGCTGAGTCAGCCCCAGCATTTT,CASSQDYSALGLSQPQHF
TRBJ1-2,TRBV5-1,NA,NA,TGCGCCAGCAGCTTGACCACGGGGGGGTTTGGCTACACCTTC,CASSLTTGGFGYTF
TRBJ1-5,TRBV28,NA,NA,TGTGCCAGCAGTATAAGGGGGACTCAGCCCCAGCATTTT,CASSIRGTQPQHF
TRBJ1-5,TRBV19,NA,TRBD1,TGTGCCAGTAGTACGGGACAGGGCAATCAGCCCCAGCATTTT,CASSTGQGNQPQHF
TRBJ1-1,TRBV30,few,NA,TGTGCCTGGAGGCCTACGGGCAATGAAGCTTTCTTT,CAWRPTGNEAFF
TRBJ2-3,TRBV2,NA,TRBD2,TGTGCCAGCAGTGGGACTAGCGGCACAGATACGCAGTATTTT,CASSGTSGTDTQYF
TRBJ2-5,TRBV7-2,NA,NA,TGTGCCAGCAGCGGGGCATCGGGGCTCCGTGTGACCCAGTACTTC,CASSGASGLRVTQYF
TRBJ1-6,TRBV6-5,NA,TRBD1,TGTGCCAGCAGACAGGGGGTTAATTCACCCCTCCACTTT,CASRQGVNSPLHF
TRBJ2-1,TRBV7-2,NA,TRBD2,TGTGCCAGCAGCTTCGGACTAGCGGGAGACCCACAGTTCTTC,CASSFGLAGDPQFF
TRBJ1-2,TRBV10-2,NA,NA,TGCGCCAGCAGTGAGGAGAAACAGGGAAATGGCTACACCTTC,CASSEEKQGNGYTF
TRBJ1-3,TRBV5-5,NA,NA,TGTGCCAGCACCCGAGACGGAAACACCATATATTTT,CASTRDGNTIYF
TRBJ1-2,TRBV10-3,NA,TRBD1,TGTGCCATAGGAGGGACAGAGAACTATGGCTACACCTTC,CAIGGTENYGYTF
TRBJ1-2,TRBV10-3,NA,TRBD1,TGTGCCATCAGTGATTCGACAGGGAATTCCGTCTATGGCTACACCTTC,CAISDSTGNSVYGYTF
TRBJ1-1,TRBV11-2,NA,NA,TGTGCCAGCAGCTTAGATCTCACGAACACTGAAGCTTTCTTT,CASSLDLTNTEAFF
TRBJ2-7,TRBV5-8,NA,TRBD2,TGTGCCAGCAGCTTGAATAGCGGGAGGCCTACATCCTACGAGCAGTACTTC,CASSLNSGRPTSYEQYF
TRBJ1-2,TRBV28,NA,TRBD1,TGTGCCAGCAGTTTACCAGGGGGCGATGGCTACACCTTC,CASSLPGGDGYTF
TRBJ2-2,TRBV10-2,NA,NA,TGCGCCAGCAGGGGACGTACCGGGGAGCTGTTTTTT,CASRGRTGELFF
TRBJ1-1,TRBV2,NA,NA,TGTGCCAGCACCGCAGCGGGGAACACTGAAGCTTTCTTT,CASTAAGNTEAFF
TRBJ1-4,TRBV5-4,NA,TRBD1,TGTGCCAGCAGCCGGACAGGGTCGAGTGAAAAACTGTTTTTT,CASSRTGSSEKLFF
TRBJ2-3,TRBV29-1,NA,TRBD1,TGCAGCGGCCTACAGGGGGCAACAGATACGCAGTATTTT,CSGLQGATDTQYF
TRBJ2-3,TRBV5-1,once,NA,TGCGCCAGCAGCTCGACCGGGAGCACAGATACGCAGTATTTT,CASSSTGSTDTQYF
TRBJ2-5,TRBV7-9,NA,NA,TGTGCCAGCAGCCGGGGACCGTTGGAGACCCAGTACTTC,CASSRGPLETQYF
TRBJ2-7,TRBV6-6,NA,NA,TGTGCCAGCAGTTACAGGGCAGCCTACGAGCAGTACTTC,CASSYRAAYEQYF
TRBJ1-2,TRBV7-9,NA,NA,TGTGCCAGCAGCCTTACGGGGTCCGGGGGGAATGGCTACACCTTC,CASSLTGSGGNGYTF
TRBJ1-1,TRBV7-3,NA,TRBD1,TGTGCCAGCAGCTTCGAACAGGGGCAGGGCAACACTGAAGCTTTCTTT,CASSFEQGQGNTEAFF
TRBJ1-1,TRBV6-5,NA,NA,TGTGCCAGCAGGAAGACAGGGAACACTGAAGCTTTCTTT,CASRKTGNTEAFF
TRBJ1-2,TRBV19,NA,NA,TGTGCCAGTAGTATCTTTAATGCCCCGGGGAAGCTTAACTATGGCTACACCTTC,CASSIFNAPGKLNYGYTF
TRBJ2-6,TRBV19,NA,NA,TGTGCCAGCAACCGAGACCTGGGGAGTAACGTCCTGACTTTC,CASNRDLGSNVLTF
TRBJ2-1,TRBV5-1,NA,NA,TGCGCCAGCAGCGCCCAGCAGGGGTCCTACAATGAGCAGTTCTTC,CASSAQQGSYNEQFF
TRBJ2-2,TRBV19,once,NA,TGTGCCAGTAGTCCCTCCAACACCGGGGAGCTGTTTTTT,CASSPSNTGELFF
TRBJ1-5,TRBV2,NA,NA,TGTGCCAGCAGCCCGACCCTACAGGGAGGGAATCAGCCCCAGCATTTT,CASSPTLQGGNQPQHF